The 21 T cell receptor beta chains below were found in one sample sequenced in a study of cytomegalovirus exposure and HLA in healthy donors. Vbeta (60) and Jbeta (13) primers were used in the PCR. The repertoire was sequenced with immunoSEQ multiplex PCR; TCRdb's copy has only in-frame clones and lacks some. The data contain about 90,000 clones, roughly 70% of them singletons. The sample consisted of PBMCs. These receptors came from a woman aged 50 to 60 in good health and CMV-seropositive.

This clone showed up just a few times. This chain joins TRBV6-5 and TRBJ1-1; no clear D gene. Trimming took 6 bases from V and 4 from J, leaving 15 bases between them. CDR3 size: 14 residues. The germline gives CDR1 MNHEY, CDR2 SVGAGI. The DNA of the CDR3 is TGTGCCAGCAGGCCCACTCGATGGTCCACTGAAGCTTTCTTT. Encoded protein: CASRPTRWSTEAFF.

The rearrangement uses TRBV11-2 and TRBJ2-2; D is perhaps TRBD1 (5 bases). The CDR3 contains 14 residues. Trimming pared 0 bases from V and 3 bases from J, leaving 5 bases between. Germline V lookup: CDR1 SGHAT, CDR2 FQNNGV. Written as DNA, the CDR3 is TGTGCCAGCAGCTTAGAAGGGGACACCGGGGAGCTGTTTTTT. It yields the protein CASSLEGDTGELFF.

This clone was observed a few times. The V gene is TRBV7-3, the J gene TRBJ2-1; 8 positions agree with TRBD2. CDR1 is SGHTA and CDR2 is FQGTGA in the germline V gene. V shed 5 bases and J 1 base; nucleotides not matched to a gene: 4. This CDR3 region has 15 residues. CDR3 loop: CASSQLAASYNEQFF. CDR3 nucleotides: TGTGCCAGCAGCCAACTAGCGGCATCCTACAATGAGCAGTTCTTC.

This clone came up once. The rearrangement uses TRBV7-2 and TRBJ1-6, with D possibly TRBD1 on 6 matching bases. CDR1 is SGHTA and CDR2 is FQGNSA in the germline V gene. CDR3 length: 14 residues. Trimming took 8 bases from V and 7 from J, leaving 15 bases between them. This CDR3 is CASGNRALNSPLHF. In DNA form, the CDR3 reads TGTGCCAGCGGAAACAGGGCACTAAATTCACCCCTCCACTTT.

This clone was picked up a small number of times. The rearrangement uses TRBV27 and TRBJ2-7, with D possibly being TRBD2 (5 bases). Germline values: CDR1 MNHEY, CDR2 SMNVEV (reference sequence). The CDR3 totals 16 residues. Trimming removed 0 bases at V and 0 bases at J, with 12 bases between. The CDR3 sequence is CASSLSVAFSSYEQYF. CDR3 nucleotide sequence: TGTGCCAGCAGTTTATCTGTAGCGTTTAGCTCCTACGAGCAGTACTTC.

A few counts support this clone. This chain connects TRBV2 to TRBJ1-1; no reliable D call. Germline values: CDR1 SNHLY, CDR2 FYNNEI. The CDR3 spans 14 residues. The V gene lost 4 bases and the J gene lost 2 bases, with 11 bases spanning the gap. Here the CDR3 DNA reads TGTGCCAGCAGTGGAAACAGAGCTAACACTGAAGCTTTCTTT. It yields the protein CASSGNRANTEAFF.

This rearrangement joins TRBV19 to TRBJ2-1, with a weak D call TRBD1 (6 bases). Germline loops: CDR1 LNHDA, CDR2 SQIVND (reference sequence). V lost 5 bases and J 9 bases, leaving 17 bases between the germline ends. The CDR3 is 14 amino acids. This CDR3 reads CASSPAGTLREQFF. The CDR3 DNA is TGTGCCAGTAGTCCTGCTGGGACATTACGTGAGCAGTTCTTC.

A few counts support this clone. The chain has TRBV27 and TRBJ2-7, with D unresolved. CDR1 MNHEY and CDR2 SMNVEV come from the germline V gene (reference sequence). There are 13 residues in the CDR3. Between the trimmed V and J ends, which lost 3 bases and 3 bases, there was a span of 9 bases. The CDR3 bases are TGTGCCAGCAGTTTCCCACCCTACTACGAGCAGTACTTC. Its translation: CASSFPPYYEQYF.

Note on this clone: The junction does not match germline at one end; this may be a read error. The genes are TRBV7-9 and TRBJ2-5, with TRBD2 matching 10 bases. Looked up from germline, CDR1 is SEHNR and CDR2 is FQNEAQ (reference sequence). The CDR3 totals 16 residues. The CDR3 sequence is CSSSSPRGLAVETQYF. The CDR3 coding sequence is TGTTCCAGCAGCTCCCCGCGAGGACTAGCGGTGGAGACCCAGTACTTC. Drawing the rest from reference TRBV7-9 and TRBJ2-5, the complete variable domain is DTGVSQNPRHKITKRGQNVTFRCDPISEHNRLYWYRQTLGQGPEFLTYFQNEAQLEKSRLLSDRFSAERPKGSFSTLEIQRTEQGDSAMYLCSSSSPRGLAVETQYFGPGTRLLVL.

The gene calls are TRBV20-1 and TRBJ2-5, with unresolved D. The CDR3 extends over 11 amino acids. Germline loops: CDR1 DFQATT, CDR2 SNEGSKA (reference sequence). The V gene lost 5 bases and the J gene lost 4 bases, with 8 bases spanning the gap. CDR3 loop: CSAFPGETQYF. DNA of the CDR3: TGCAGTGCTTTTCCCGGAGAGACCCAGTACTTC.

With regard to this clone: Germline and junction disagree at one end, which may indicate a read error. The V gene is TRBV28, the J gene TRBJ2-5; 8 bases map to TRBD2. CDR1 is MDHEN and CDR2 is SYDVKM in the germline V gene. The CDR3 length is 16 residues. The CDR3 reads CASSRPTSGLKEAQYF. The CDR3 DNA sequence: TGTGCCAGCAGCCGACCAACTAGCGGACTGAAAGAGGCCCAGTACTTC.

The V and J genes are TRBV6-6 and TRBJ2-1, with 8 bases that match TRBD2. With 8 bases clipped from V and 8 bases from J, the junction kept 8 bases outside the gene matches. The CDR3 loop spans 13 amino acids. The V gene's germline CDR1 is MNHNY and CDR2 SVGAGI (reference sequence). Written as DNA, the CDR3 is TGTGCCAGCTCTAGCGGGCCTACTTATGAGCAGTTCTTC. It encodes CASSSGPTYEQFF.

The chain couples TRBV2 to TRBJ1-4, with 8 nucleotides matching TRBD1. CDR1 is SNHLY and CDR2 is FYNNEI in the germline V gene. The CDR3 has 20 amino acids. V shed 1 base and J 8 bases; nucleotides not matched to a gene: 21. The CDR3 DNA reads TGTGCCAGCAGTGAAGGACTCCCGGGACAGGTTGGTGTTCGGGAAGAAAAACTGTTTTTT. This gives the protein CASSEGLPGQVGVREEKLFF.

The genes are TRBV9 and TRBJ2-3; 8 bases line up with TRBD2. Germline V gene data show CDR1 as SGDLS and CDR2 as YYNGEE. The CDR3 totals 16 residues. V lost 0 bases, J lost 7 bases, and 10 bases stayed unmatched. CDR3: CASSVASGSMVNTQYF. DNA for the CDR3: TGTGCCAGCAGCGTAGCGAGCGGGAGCATGGTAAATACGCAGTATTTT. Complete variable domain (other parts from reference TRBV9 and TRBJ2-3): DSGVTQTPKHLITATGQRVTLRCSPRSGDLSVYWYQQSLDQGLQFLIQYYNGEERAKGNILERFSAQQFPDLHSELNLSSLELGDSALYFCASSVASGSMVNTQYFGPGTRLTVL.

J is TRBJ1-2 and V is TRBV28; no clear D gene. The germline gives CDR1 MDHEN, CDR2 SYDVKM. V was clipped by 5 bases and J by 8 bases, with 18 bases between them. The CDR3 totals 14 residues. Written as DNA, the CDR3 is TGTGCCAGCAGTCCCCGACTCCCCAGTTGGGGCTACACCTTC. Translation: CASSPRLPSWGYTF.

The chain has TRBV23-1 and TRBJ2-7; 9 bases line up with TRBD1. TRBV23-1 is recorded as an ORF, its role being uncertain. The CDR3 loop spans 17 amino acids. The trim removed 2 bases at V and 2 bases at J, leaving 10 bases unmatched. In nucleotides, the CDR3 is TGCGCCAGCAGTCAACCGTCAGGGACAGGGCGAACCTACGAGCAGTACTTC. Translating gives CASSQPSGTGRTYEQYF.

The rearrangement uses TRBV4-1 and TRBJ2-7; TRBD1 agrees at 11 bases. The CDR3 extends over 14 amino acids. V shed 7 bases, J shed 3 bases, and the junction held 5 bases outside the gene matches. Germline CDR1 MGHRA, CDR2 YSYEKL. The chain's CDR3 is CASTRDRGSYEQYF. CDR3 DNA: TGCGCCAGCACCCGGGACAGGGGGAGCTACGAGCAGTACTTC.

This chain uses TRBV9 with TRBJ2-3; TRBD2 matches 10 bases. CDR1 and CDR2 from the germline V gene are SGDLS and YYNGEE. The CDR3 contains 16 residues. V dropped 0 bases and J dropped 1; count of bases not matched to a gene: 2. The CDR3 region has the DNA TGTGCCAGCAGCGTAGGGACTAGCGGCGGCACAGATACGCAGTATTTT. As protein: CASSVGTSGGTDTQYF.

This rearrangement joins TRBV7-6 to TRBJ2-7, with TRBD2 identical over 9 bases. Trimming removed 7 bases from V and 7 bases from J; junction bases left unmatched: 8. This CDR3 has 13 residues. From germline, CDR1 is SGHVS and CDR2 FNYEAQ. In DNA form, the CDR3 reads TGTGCCAGCAACAACGCGGGAGGGGGGGAGCAGTACTTC. It is translated as CASNNAGGGEQYF.

To note about this clone: This sample also contains other DNA sequences that code for the same CDR3. V is TRBV19 and J is TRBJ2-7; a possible D gene is TRBD2 (6 bases). In germline, CDR1 is LNHDA, CDR2 SQIVND (reference sequence). The CDR3 extends over 13 amino acids. Trimming pared 3 bases from V and 2 bases from J, leaving 8 bases between. The CDR3 nucleotides are TGTGCCAGTAGTATCGGGGGAACCTACGAGCAGTACTTC. Its translation is CASSIGGTYEQYF.

As for this clone: This sample includes further DNA sequences coding for the same CDR3. The chain couples TRBV19 to TRBJ2-3; a weak D match, TRBD2 (7 bases). This CDR3 spans 14 amino acids. V gave up 6 bases and J gave up 1 base, with 11 bases separating them. Germline V lookup: CDR1 LNHDA, CDR2 SQIVND (reference sequence). The CDR3 sequence is CASRREGGTDTQYF. CDR3 DNA sequence: TGTGCCAGTAGGAGGGAGGGGGGCACAGATACGCAGTATTTT.